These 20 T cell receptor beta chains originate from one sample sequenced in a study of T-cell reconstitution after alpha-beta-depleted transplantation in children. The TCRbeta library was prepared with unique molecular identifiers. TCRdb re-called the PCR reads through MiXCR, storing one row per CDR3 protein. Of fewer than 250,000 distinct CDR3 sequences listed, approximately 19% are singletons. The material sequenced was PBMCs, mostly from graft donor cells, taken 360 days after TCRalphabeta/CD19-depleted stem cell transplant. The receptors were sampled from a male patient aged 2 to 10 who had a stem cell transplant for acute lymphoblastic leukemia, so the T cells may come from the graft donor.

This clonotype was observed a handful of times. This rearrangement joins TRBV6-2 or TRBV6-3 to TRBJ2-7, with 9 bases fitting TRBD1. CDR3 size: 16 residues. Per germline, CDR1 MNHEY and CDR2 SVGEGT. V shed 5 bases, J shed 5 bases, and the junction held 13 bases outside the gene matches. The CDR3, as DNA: TGTGCCAGCAGTAGACCCCCTCCGGGACAGGGTCACGAGCAGTACTTC. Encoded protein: CASSRPPPGQGHEQYF.

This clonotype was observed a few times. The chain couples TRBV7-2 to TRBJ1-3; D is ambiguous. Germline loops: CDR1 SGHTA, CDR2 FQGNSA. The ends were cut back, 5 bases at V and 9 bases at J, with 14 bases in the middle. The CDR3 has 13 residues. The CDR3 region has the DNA TGTGCCAGCAGCCCCCAGGAATTCAGCACCATATATTTT. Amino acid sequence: CASSPQEFSTIYF.

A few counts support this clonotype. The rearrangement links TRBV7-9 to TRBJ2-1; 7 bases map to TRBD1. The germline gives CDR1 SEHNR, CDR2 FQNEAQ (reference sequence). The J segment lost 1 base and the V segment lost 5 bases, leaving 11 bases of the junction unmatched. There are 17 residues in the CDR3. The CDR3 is CASSPRQGGRSYNEQFF. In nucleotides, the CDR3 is TGTGCCAGCAGCCCGCGACAGGGTGGAAGATCCTACAATGAGCAGTTCTTC.

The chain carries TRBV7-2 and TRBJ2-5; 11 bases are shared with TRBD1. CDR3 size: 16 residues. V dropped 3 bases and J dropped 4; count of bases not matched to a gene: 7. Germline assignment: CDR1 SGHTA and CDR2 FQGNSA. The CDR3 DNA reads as TGTGCCAGCAGCTTGGTTGGGACAGGGGGATCAGAGACCCAGTACTTC. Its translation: CASSLVGTGGSETQYF.

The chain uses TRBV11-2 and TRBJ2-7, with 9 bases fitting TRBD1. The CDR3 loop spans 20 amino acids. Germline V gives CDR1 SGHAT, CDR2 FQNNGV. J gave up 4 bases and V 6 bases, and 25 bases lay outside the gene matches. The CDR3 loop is CASSRPSGQGSMNGEYEQYF. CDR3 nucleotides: TGTGCCAGCAGTCGCCCCTCGGGACAGGGCTCCATGAATGGGGAGTACGAGCAGTACTTC.

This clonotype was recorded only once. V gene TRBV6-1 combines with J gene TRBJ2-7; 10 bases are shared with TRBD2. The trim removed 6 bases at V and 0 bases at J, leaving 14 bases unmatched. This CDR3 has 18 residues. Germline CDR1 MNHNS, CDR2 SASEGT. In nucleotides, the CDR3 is TGTGCCAGCAGCTTGGACCTAGCGGGAGCCTCATTCTCCTACGAGCAGTACTTC. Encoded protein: CASSLDLAGASFSYEQYF.

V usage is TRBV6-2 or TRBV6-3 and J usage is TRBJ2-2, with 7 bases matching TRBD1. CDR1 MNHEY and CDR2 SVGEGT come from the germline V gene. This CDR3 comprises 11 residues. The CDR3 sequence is CGTGDTGELFF. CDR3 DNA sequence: TGTGGTACAGGGGACACCGGGGAGCTGTTTTTT.

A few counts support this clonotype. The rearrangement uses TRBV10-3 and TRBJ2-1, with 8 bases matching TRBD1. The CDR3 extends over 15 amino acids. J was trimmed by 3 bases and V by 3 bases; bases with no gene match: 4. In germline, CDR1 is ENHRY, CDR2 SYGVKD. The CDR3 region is CAISDDRGNYNEQFF. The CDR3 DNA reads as TGTGCCATCAGTGATGACAGGGGTAACTACAATGAGCAGTTCTTC.

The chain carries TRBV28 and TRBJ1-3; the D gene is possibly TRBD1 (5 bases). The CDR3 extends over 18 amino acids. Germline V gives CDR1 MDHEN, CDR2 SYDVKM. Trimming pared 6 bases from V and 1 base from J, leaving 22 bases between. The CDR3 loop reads CASSNGYGGIGSGNTIYF. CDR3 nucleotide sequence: TGTGCCAGCAGCAATGGGTATGGGGGAATCGGATCTGGAAACACCATATATTTT.

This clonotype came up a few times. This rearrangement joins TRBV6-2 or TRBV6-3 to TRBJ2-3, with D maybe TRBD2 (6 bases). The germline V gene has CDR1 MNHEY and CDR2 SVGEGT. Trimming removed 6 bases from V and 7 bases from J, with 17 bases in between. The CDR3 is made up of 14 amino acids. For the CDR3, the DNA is TGTGCCAGCAGGCGCACCGGGACTCTCTATACGCAGTATTTT. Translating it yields CASRRTGTLYTQYF.

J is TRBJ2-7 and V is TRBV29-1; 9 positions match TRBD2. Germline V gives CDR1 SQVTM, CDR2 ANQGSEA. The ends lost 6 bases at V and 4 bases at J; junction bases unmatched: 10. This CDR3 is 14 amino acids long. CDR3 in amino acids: CSVGSRGLAYEQYF. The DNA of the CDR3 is TGCAGCGTGGGTTCGAGAGGACTAGCGTACGAGCAGTACTTC.

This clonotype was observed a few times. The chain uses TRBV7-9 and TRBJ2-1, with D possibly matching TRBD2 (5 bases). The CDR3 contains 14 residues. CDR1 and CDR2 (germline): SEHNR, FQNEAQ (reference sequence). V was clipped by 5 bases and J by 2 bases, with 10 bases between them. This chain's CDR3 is CASSEGFTYNEQFF. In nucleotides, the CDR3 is TGTGCCAGCAGCGAGGGATTTACCTACAATGAGCAGTTCTTC.

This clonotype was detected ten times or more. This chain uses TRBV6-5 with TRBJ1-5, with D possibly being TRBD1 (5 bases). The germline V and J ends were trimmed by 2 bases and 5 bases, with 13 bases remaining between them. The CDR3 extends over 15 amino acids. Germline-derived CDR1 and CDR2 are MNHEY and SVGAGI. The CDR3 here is CASSYGGGVDQPQHF. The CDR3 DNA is TGTGCCAGCAGTTACGGCGGAGGGGTGGATCAGCCCCAGCATTTT.

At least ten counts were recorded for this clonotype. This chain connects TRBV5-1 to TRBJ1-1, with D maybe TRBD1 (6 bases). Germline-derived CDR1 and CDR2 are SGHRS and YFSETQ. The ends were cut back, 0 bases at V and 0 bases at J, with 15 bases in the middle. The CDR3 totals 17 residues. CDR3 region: CASSLGSGGGLNTEAFF. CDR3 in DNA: TGCGCCAGCAGCTTGGGATCCGGGGGCGGATTGAACACTGAAGCTTTCTTT.

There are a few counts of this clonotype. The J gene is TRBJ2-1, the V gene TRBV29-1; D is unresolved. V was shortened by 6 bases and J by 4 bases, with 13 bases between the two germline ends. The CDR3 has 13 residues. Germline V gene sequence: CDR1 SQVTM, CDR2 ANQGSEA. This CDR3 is CSVHSPQYNEQFF. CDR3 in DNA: TGCAGCGTCCATTCTCCACAGTACAATGAGCAGTTCTTC.

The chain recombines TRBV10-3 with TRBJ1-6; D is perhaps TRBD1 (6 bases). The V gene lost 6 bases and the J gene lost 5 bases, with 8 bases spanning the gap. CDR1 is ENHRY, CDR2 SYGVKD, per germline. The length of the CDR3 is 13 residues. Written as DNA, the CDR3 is TGTGCCATCAGGGGACAAGATAATTCACCCCTCCACTTT. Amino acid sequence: CAIRGQDNSPLHF.

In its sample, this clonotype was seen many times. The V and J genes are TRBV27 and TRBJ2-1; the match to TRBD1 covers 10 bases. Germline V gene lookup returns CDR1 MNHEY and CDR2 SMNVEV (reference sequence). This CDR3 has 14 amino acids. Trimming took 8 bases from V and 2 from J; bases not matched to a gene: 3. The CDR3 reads CASSGTGAYNEQFF. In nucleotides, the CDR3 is TGTGCCAGCTCCGGGACAGGGGCCTACAATGAGCAGTTCTTC.

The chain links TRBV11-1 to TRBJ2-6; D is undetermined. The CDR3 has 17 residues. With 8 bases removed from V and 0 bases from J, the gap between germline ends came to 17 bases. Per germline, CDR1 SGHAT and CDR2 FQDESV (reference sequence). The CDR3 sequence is CASLGRRFDSGANVLTF. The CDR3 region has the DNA TGTGCCAGCCTAGGACGGAGATTTGACTCTGGGGCCAACGTCCTGACTTTC.

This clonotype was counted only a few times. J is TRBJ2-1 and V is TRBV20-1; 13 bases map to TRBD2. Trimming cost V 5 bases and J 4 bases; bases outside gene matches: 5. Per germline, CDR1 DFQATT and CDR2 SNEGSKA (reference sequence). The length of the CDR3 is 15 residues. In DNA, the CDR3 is TGCAGTGCTTCTCCACTAGCGGGGGGGTACAATGAGCAGTTCTTC. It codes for CSASPLAGGYNEQFF.

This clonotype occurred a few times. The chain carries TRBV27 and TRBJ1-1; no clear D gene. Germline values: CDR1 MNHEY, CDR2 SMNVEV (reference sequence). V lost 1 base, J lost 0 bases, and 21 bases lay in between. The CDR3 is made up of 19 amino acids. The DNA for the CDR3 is TGTGCCAGCAGTTTATTCCGGCTGGGCAGGTTAGCAGTGAACACTGAAGCTTTCTTT. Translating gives CASSLFRLGRLAVNTEAFF.